This T cell receptor beta chain comes out of a study of cytomegalovirus exposure and HLA in healthy donors. Study results and limitations: In a later analysis, most CMV-associated TCR beta chains appeared HLA-restricted.

About this clone itself: The antigen is unknown.

Amplification used 60 Vbeta primers and 13 Jbeta primers. Assay used: immunoSEQ multiplex PCR; TCRdb lists only in-frame clones, some missing. The sample comprises 200,000 to 250,000 clones, around 85% of which are singletons, and 1% to 1.5% rests with the top ten. The length of the CDR3 is 14 residues. The junction had 6 bases not matched to a gene; V was cut back by 4 bases and J by 8 bases. CDR1 and CDR2 (germline): LNHDA, SQIVND (reference sequence). The sample consisted of PBMCs. The chain uses TRBV19 and TRBJ2-1; 9 nucleotides align to TRBD2. The clonotype was recovered from a human donor in good health. CDR3 coding DNA: TGTGCCAGTAGTAGCGGGAGGGCCCTGGATGAGCAGTTCTTC. Protein sequence: CASSSGRALDEQFF.